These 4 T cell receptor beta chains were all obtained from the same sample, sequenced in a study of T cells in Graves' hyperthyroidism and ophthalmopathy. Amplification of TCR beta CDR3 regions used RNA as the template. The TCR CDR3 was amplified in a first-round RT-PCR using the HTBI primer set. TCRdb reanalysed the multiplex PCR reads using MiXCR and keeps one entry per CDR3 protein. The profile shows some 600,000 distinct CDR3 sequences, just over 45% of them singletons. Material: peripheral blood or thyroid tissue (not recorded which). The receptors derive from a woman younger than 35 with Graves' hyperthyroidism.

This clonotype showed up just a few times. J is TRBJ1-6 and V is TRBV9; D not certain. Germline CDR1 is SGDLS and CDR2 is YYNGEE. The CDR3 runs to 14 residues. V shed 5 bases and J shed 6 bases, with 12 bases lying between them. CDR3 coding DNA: TGTGCCAGCAGAGAACACAGCCTTAATTCACCCCTCCACTTT. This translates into CASREHSLNSPLHF. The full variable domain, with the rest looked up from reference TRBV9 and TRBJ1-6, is DSGVTQTPKHLITATGQRVTLRCSPRSGDLSVYWYQQSLDQGLQFLIQYYNGEERAKGNILERFSAQQFPDLHSELNLSSLELGDSALYFCASREHSLNSPLHFGNGTRLTVT.

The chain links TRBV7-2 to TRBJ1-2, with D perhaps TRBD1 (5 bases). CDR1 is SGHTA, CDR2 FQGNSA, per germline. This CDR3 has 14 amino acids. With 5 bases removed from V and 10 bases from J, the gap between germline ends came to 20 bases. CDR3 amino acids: CASSTRQTGSDYTF. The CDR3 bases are TGTGCCAGCAGCACCAGACAGACTGGCTCTGACTACACCTTC.

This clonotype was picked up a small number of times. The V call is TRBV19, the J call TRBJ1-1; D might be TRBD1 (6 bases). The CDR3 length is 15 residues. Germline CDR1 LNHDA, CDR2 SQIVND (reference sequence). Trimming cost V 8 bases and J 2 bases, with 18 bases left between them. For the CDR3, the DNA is TGTGCCAGTGAACCTTCGGGGGCCAGAAACACTGAAGCTTTCTTT. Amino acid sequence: CASEPSGARNTEAFF.

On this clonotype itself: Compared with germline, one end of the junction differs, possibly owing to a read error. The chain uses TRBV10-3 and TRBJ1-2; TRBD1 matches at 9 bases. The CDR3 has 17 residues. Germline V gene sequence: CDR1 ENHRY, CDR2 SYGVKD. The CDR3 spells CASSLSIRQGGDYGYTF. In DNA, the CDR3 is TGTGCCAGCAGTTTATCGATAAGACAGGGGGGAGACTATGGCTACACCTTC.